Presented here are 25 T cell receptor beta chains from one specimen sequenced in a study of shared clonotypes between healthy human individuals. Data came from immunoSEQ multiplex PCR; TCRdb stores just in-frame clones and leaves some out. The data hold 2 million to 2.5 million clones, with roughly 90% observed a single time. Sequenced: naive CD4+ T cells from PBMCs. Subset reported: CD45RA+ positively selected. These receptors were taken from a man aged 18 to 29 in good health. Some clones in this sample may be carry-over from other donors' samples.

V usage is TRBV25-1 and J usage is TRBJ1-1, with D tentatively TRBD1 (6 bases). The CDR3 length is 14 residues. Germline values: CDR1 MGHDK, CDR2 SYGVNS. The V gene lost 9 bases and the J gene lost 4 bases, with 18 bases spanning the gap. The CDR3 bases are TGTGCCAGTACCCAGACAGGCCTTGGCACTGAAGCTTTCTTT. It specifies CASTQTGLGTEAFF.

This sequence joins TRBV6-5 and TRBJ1-1, with TRBD1 matching over 8 bases. With V trimmed by 4 bases and J by 7 bases, 5 bases remained unmatched. The CDR3 totals 13 residues. CDR1 is MNHEY and CDR2 is SVGAGI in the germline V gene. The CDR3 region is CASSWDRSVEAFF. Here the CDR3 DNA reads TGTGCCAGCAGTTGGGACAGGAGTGTTGAAGCTTTCTTT.

The chain is built from TRBV19 and TRBJ2-2, with unresolved D. Per germline, CDR1 LNHDA and CDR2 SQIVND (reference sequence). The CDR3 is made up of 13 amino acids. Between the trimmed V and J ends, which lost 4 bases and 3 bases, there was a span of 6 bases. This CDR3 reads CASSRFDTGELFF. Written as DNA, the CDR3 is TGTGCCAGTAGTAGGTTCGACACCGGGGAGCTGTTTTTT.

This chain links TRBV7-2 with TRBJ2-7; D perhaps matches TRBD2 (5 bases). The length of the CDR3 is 15 residues. With 4 bases removed from V and 3 bases from J, the gap between germline ends came to 16 bases. The germline gives CDR1 SGHTA, CDR2 FQGNSA. CDR3 coding DNA: TGTGCCAGCAGCTACCCTGACTTTGGAGGCTACGAGCAGTACTTC. Protein sequence: CASSYPDFGGYEQYF. The entire variable domain, with the rest obtained from reference TRBV7-2 and TRBJ2-7, is as follows: GAGVSQSPSNKVTEKGKDVELRCDPISGHTALYWYRQSLGQGLEFLIYFQGNSAPDKSGLPSDRFSAERTGGSVSTLTIQRTQQEDSAVYLCASSYPDFGGYEQYFGPGTRLTVT.

The J gene is TRBJ1-1, the V gene TRBV11-2; no clear D gene. Between the trimmed V and J ends, which lost 5 bases and 4 bases, there was a span of 8 bases. Germline-derived CDR1 and CDR2 are SGHAT and FQNNGV. CDR3 length equals 12 residues. This chain's CDR3 is CASSHSSTEAFF. The DNA for the CDR3 is TGTGCCAGCAGCCACAGTAGCACTGAAGCTTTCTTT.

The rearrangement joins TRBV5-1 to TRBJ1-2, with D perhaps matching TRBD1 (5 bases). Germline assignment: CDR1 SGHRS and CDR2 YFSETQ. V dropped 4 bases and J dropped 5 bases, with 15 bases sitting between them. The CDR3 length is 14 residues. The CDR3 loop is CASSPTENLYGYTF. DNA for the CDR3: TGCGCCAGCAGCCCGACAGAAAACCTTTATGGCTACACCTTC.

The chain combines TRBV2 with TRBJ1-1, with 7 bases fitting TRBD1. This CDR3 contains 15 residues. V lost 4 bases and J lost 0; bases outside the gene matches: 5. The V gene's germline CDR1 is SNHLY and CDR2 FYNNEI. CDR3 in DNA: TGTGCCAGCAGTGCCCGGGACAGACTGAACACTGAAGCTTTCTTT. Translating gives CASSARDRLNTEAFF.

In nucleotides, the CDR3 is TGCAGTGCTCGCAATGTCGAAAAACTGTTTTTT. As protein: CSARNVEKLFF. The V gene is TRBV20-1, the J gene TRBJ1-4; D is unclear. Looked up from germline, CDR1 is DFQATT and CDR2 is SNEGSKA (reference sequence). The CDR3 length is 11 residues. Trimming removed 5 bases at V and 8 bases at J, with 9 bases between.

This chain connects TRBV18 to TRBJ1-2; D ambiguous. This CDR3 has 14 residues. The germline V gene has CDR1 KGHSH and CDR2 LQKENI. V lost 3 bases, J lost 9 bases, and 17 bases lay in between. CDR3 protein: CASSPLVAADRYTF. CDR3 sequence (DNA): TGTGCCAGCTCACCCCTGGTGGCGGCGGATCGCTACACCTTC.

The chain recombines TRBV7-2 with TRBJ2-3; the match to TRBD2 covers 9 bases. Trimming removed 4 bases from V and 2 bases from J; junction bases left unmatched: 1. Germline assignment: CDR1 SGHTA and CDR2 FQGNSA. The CDR3 extends over 14 amino acids. Written as DNA, the CDR3 is TGTGCCAGCAGCTCGGGACTAGCCACAGATACGCAGTATTTT. Encoded protein: CASSSGLATDTQYF.

The chain combines TRBV6-1 with TRBJ1-3; D unclear. This CDR3 has 11 amino acids. Germline values: CDR1 MNHNS, CDR2 SASEGT. Trimming took off 6 bases at V and 8 bases at J, with 8 bases between the two ends. The CDR3 protein is CASRLLDTIYF. DNA for the CDR3: TGTGCCAGCAGGCTACTGGACACCATATATTTT.

As regards this clone: The sample has other DNA sequences that encode this CDR3 too. The V call is TRBV15, the J call TRBJ1-4, with D unclear. From germline, CDR1 is LNHNV and CDR2 YYDKDF (reference sequence). The V gene lost 0 bases and the J gene lost 3 bases, with 8 bases spanning the gap. The CDR3 has 15 amino acids. The CDR3 DNA follows: TGTGCCACCAGCAGAGATCGGCGGTCTAATGAAAAACTGTTTTTT. Translation: CATSRDRRSNEKLFF.

V usage is TRBV4-2 and J usage is TRBJ1-1; D perhaps matches TRBD1 (6 bases). There are 17 residues in the CDR3. Germline CDR1 is LGHNA and CDR2 is YNFKEQ. Between the trimmed V and J ends, which lost 0 bases and 4 bases, there was a span of 18 bases. The chain's CDR3 is CASSQDSGQRGSTEAFF. In nucleotides, the CDR3 is TGTGCCAGCAGCCAAGATTCAGGGCAGAGGGGGAGCACTGAAGCTTTCTTT.

J is TRBJ2-1 and V is TRBV6-6; D might be TRBD2 (6 bases). Between the trimmed V and J ends, which lost 5 bases and 0 bases, there was a span of 8 bases. Germline V gene sequence: CDR1 MNHNY, CDR2 SVGAGI (reference sequence). The CDR3 is made up of 14 amino acids. CDR3 DNA sequence: TGTGCCAGCAGTGGGACTTACTCCTACAATGAGCAGTTCTTC. It yields the protein CASSGTYSYNEQFF.

This chain joins TRBV10-1 and TRBJ1-4; D is uncertain. The V gene's germline CDR1 is WNHNN and CDR2 SYGVQD (reference sequence). Trimming stripped 4 bases from V and 4 bases from J, with 10 bases between. The CDR3 consists of 14 residues. The CDR3 sequence is CASSAGWGNEKLFF. DNA of the CDR3: TGCGCCAGCAGTGCCGGCTGGGGTAATGAAAAACTGTTTTTT.

The V call is TRBV5-1, the J call TRBJ2-7; no clear D. With 0 bases removed from V and 6 bases from J, the gap between germline ends came to 19 bases. The germline CDR1 and CDR2 sequences are SGHRS and YFSETQ. The CDR3 is 16 amino acids. CDR3 sequence: CASSLAGQPRTAEQYF. The CDR3 region has the DNA TGCGCCAGCAGCTTGGCGGGCCAACCTCGTACGGCCGAGCAGTACTTC.

The chain joins TRBV11-2 to TRBJ1-3, with D possibly matching TRBD1 (5 bases). The length of the CDR3 is 16 residues. Germline V CDR1 and CDR2: SGHAT, FQNNGV. Trimming left V 5 bases short and J 0 bases short, with 14 bases between. The CDR3: CASSRRTLSSGNTIYF. Written as DNA, the CDR3 is TGTGCCAGCAGCCGACGGACACTGAGCTCTGGAAACACCATATATTTT.

The rearrangement joins TRBV6-1 to TRBJ2-3; tentatively, D is TRBD1 (5 bases). The CDR3 is made up of 15 amino acids. V was clipped by 3 bases and J by 6 bases, with 16 bases between them. Germline CDR1 reads MNHNS; CDR2 reads SASEGT. The CDR3, as DNA: TGTGCCAGCAGTGACCTACCAGGGCCCCTCGATACGCAGTATTTT. Protein product: CASSDLPGPLDTQYF.

V gene TRBV28 combines with J gene TRBJ2-4, with 10 bases that match TRBD1. Germline V CDR1 and CDR2: MDHEN, SYDVKM. The J segment lost 15 bases and the V segment lost 5 bases, leaving 10 bases of the junction unmatched. CDR3 length: 13 amino acids. The CDR3 DNA is TGTGCCAGCAGTCCCTACGGACAGGGGGTTTGGTACTTC. Translation: CASSPYGQGVWYF. Full variable domain (rest looked up from reference TRBV28 and TRBJ2-4): DVKVTQSSRYLVKRTGEKVFLECVQDMDHENMFWYRQDPGLGLRLIYFSYDVKMKEKGDIPEGYSVSREKKERFSLILESASTNQTSMYLCASSPYGQGVWYFGAGTRLSVL.

The V call is TRBV9, the J call TRBJ2-7, with 12 bases fitting TRBD2. The CDR3 has 15 residues. Germline CDR1 SGDLS, CDR2 YYNGEE. The V segment lost 1 base and the J segment 5 bases; nucleotides outside the gene matches: 4. The CDR3: CASSVRLAGVDEQYF. CDR3 sequence (DNA): TGTGCCAGCAGCGTACGACTAGCGGGAGTTGACGAGCAGTACTTC.

For this clone: The identical CDR3 is also encoded by other nucleotide sequences in the sample. The rearrangement links TRBV18 to TRBJ2-3; D gene unclear. V was clipped by 6 bases and J by 0 bases, with 10 bases between them. The CDR3 loop spans 14 amino acids. The V gene's germline CDR1 is KGHSH and CDR2 LQKENI. CDR3 nucleotide sequence: TGTGCCAGCTCCCCGATTGGGAGCACAGATACGCAGTATTTT. Its protein is CASSPIGSTDTQYF.

The rearrangement joins TRBV2 to TRBJ2-2, with D perhaps TRBD2 (6 bases). The germline gives CDR1 SNHLY, CDR2 FYNNEI. The CDR3 is 12 residues long. With 6 bases removed from V and 6 bases from J, the gap between germline ends came to 8 bases. As DNA, the CDR3 is TGTGCCAGCAGAAGACTAGCCGGGGAGCTGTTTTTT. Translating it yields CASRRLAGELFF.

This clone appeared a single time. The V and J genes are TRBV10-3 and TRBJ2-6; TRBD1 or TRBD2 may be the D gene (6 bases each). The CDR3 covers 18 residues. Germline CDR1 is ENHRY and CDR2 is SYGVKD. V dropped 3 bases and J dropped 4 bases, with 19 bases sitting between them. The chain's CDR3 is CAISDPGGLPSGANVLTF. The CDR3 DNA is TGTGCCATCAGTGATCCTGGGGGGCTCCCATCCGGGGCCAACGTCCTGACTTTC.

The J gene is TRBJ2-3, the V gene TRBV7-9, with 13 bases matching TRBD2. The ends lost 4 bases at V and 5 bases at J; junction bases unmatched: 6. Germline CDR1 is SEHNR and CDR2 is FQNEAQ (reference sequence). The CDR3 is 16 residues long. The CDR3 region has the DNA TGTGCCAGCAGCTCTCCGGGACTAGCGGGAAGAGATACGCAGTATTTT. Translation: CASSSPGLAGRDTQYF.

Comment on this clone: The same CDR3 arises from other DNA sequences in this sample as well. The rearrangement links TRBV7-2 to TRBJ1-3; D not resolved. The CDR3 is 15 residues long. V was clipped by 5 bases and J by 0 bases, with 11 bases between them. CDR1 is SGHTA and CDR2 is FQGNSA in the germline V gene. CDR3 DNA sequence: TGTGCCAGCAGCCCCGAAGGGAACTCTGGAAACACCATATATTTT. It codes for CASSPEGNSGNTIYF.